This entry lists 10 T cell receptor beta chains sequenced from one sample in a study of blood T cells in healthy people across ages. PCR was performed a second time for 7 to 11 cycles using a sample-barcoded 5' primer and a J-beta primer mix. TCRdb called the 5' RACE reads again in MiXCR, with one record for every CDR3 protein. The sample carries 800,000 to 900,000 distinct CDR3 sequences, about 62% recorded once. Sample: blood. These TCRs come from a man aged 25 to 40 in good health.

J is TRBJ2-1 and V is TRBV7-2, with 9 bases fitting TRBD2. CDR3 length: 17 amino acids. Germline lookup yields CDR1 SGHTA and CDR2 FQGNSA. With 0 bases clipped from V and 0 bases from J, the junction kept 3 bases outside the gene matches. Here the CDR3 reads CASSLALAGSSYNEQFF. CDR3 nucleotide sequence: TGTGCCAGCAGCTTAGCGCTAGCGGGGAGCTCCTACAATGAGCAGTTCTTC.

This sequence joins TRBV20-1 and TRBJ2-1; perhaps TRBD2 as D (6 bases). In germline, CDR1 is DFQATT, CDR2 SNEGSKA (reference sequence). Trimming shortened V by 0 bases and J by 6 bases, and 15 bases separated the two germline ends. This CDR3 is 15 amino acids long. In DNA, the CDR3 is TGCAGTGCTAGAGATCTGCGGGGTCCGGGCAATGAGCAGTTCTTC. This codes for CSARDLRGPGNEQFF.

This clonotype was detected only once. Germline and junction disagree at one end, which may indicate a read error. This chain joins TRBV5-6 and TRBJ2-2; TRBD1 might be the D (5 bases). Looked up from germline, CDR1 is SGHDT and CDR2 is YYEEEE. This CDR3 region has 12 residues. The CDR3 here is CDSSYRTGELFF. DNA of the CDR3: TGTGACAGCAGTTACAGGACCGGGGAGCTGTTTTTT.

The chain's CDR3 is CASSPGQGRHVQYF. CDR3 nucleotides: TGCGCCAGCAGCCCGGGACAGGGGAGACACGTGCAGTACTTC. V gene TRBV5-1 combines with J gene TRBJ2-5, with 10 bases that match TRBD1. Germline trimming cut 4 bases from V and 11 bases from J; bases unmatched to any gene: 11. CDR1 is SGHRS and CDR2 is YFSETQ in the germline V gene. The CDR3 loop spans 14 amino acids.

This chain connects TRBV6-5 to TRBJ2-7, with a possible D match to TRBD1 (6 bases). The CDR3 covers 15 residues. Germline CDR1 is MNHEY and CDR2 is SVGAGI. V dropped 0 bases and J dropped 2 bases, with 11 bases sitting between them. The CDR3 region has the DNA TGTGCCAGCAGTTACTCGGGGCAGGGGACCTACGAGCAGTACTTC. It encodes CASSYSGQGTYEQYF.

The rearrangement joins TRBV29-1 to TRBJ2-1; D is perhaps TRBD1 (6 bases). Germline V lookup: CDR1 SQVTM, CDR2 ANQGSEA. The CDR3 contains 12 residues. The V and J ends lost 7 bases and 6 bases respectively, with 13 bases between them. The CDR3 loop is CSAQGDINEQFF. The CDR3 nucleotides are TGCAGCGCCCAAGGGGACATCAATGAGCAGTTCTTC.

The genes are TRBV7-2 and TRBJ2-2; D is undetermined. Trimming took off 1 base at V and 0 bases at J, with 12 bases between the two ends. The germline gives CDR1 SGHTA, CDR2 FQGNSA. The CDR3 consists of 17 residues. CDR3 sequence: CASSLVGRRSNTGELFF. CDR3 coding DNA: TGTGCCAGCAGCTTAGTTGGCAGGAGATCGAACACCGGGGAGCTGTTTTTT.

The chain carries TRBV10-3 and TRBJ2-5, with 8 bases aligning to TRBD1. CDR3 length: 14 residues. Germline V gene sequence: CDR1 ENHRY, CDR2 SYGVKD. The V segment lost 6 bases and the J segment 1 base; nucleotides outside the gene matches: 4. The CDR3 DNA follows: TGTGCCATCAGCCTGGACAGGGCCCAAGAGACCCAGTACTTC. It codes for CAISLDRAQETQYF.

The chain links TRBV29-1 to TRBJ1-5, with a tentative D call TRBD1 (6 bases). This CDR3 has 18 residues. From germline, CDR1 is SQVTM and CDR2 ANQGSEA. CDR3 DNA: TGCCTGAATCGAGGCGCAGGGTGGGGGCCGGATGGCAATCAGCCCCAGCATTTT. It yields the protein CLNRGAGWGPDGNQPQHF.

This chain links TRBV6-6 with TRBJ2-3; D gene uncertain. Germline CDR1 MNHNY, CDR2 SVGAGI (reference sequence). Deletions cut 5 bases from V and 2 bases from J, with 8 bases between. This CDR3 has 13 amino acids. The CDR3 protein is CASSRRITDTQYF. DNA of the CDR3: TGTGCCAGCAGTCGCCGGATCACAGATACGCAGTATTTT.